The 19 T cell receptor beta chains below were found in one sample sequenced in a study of blood T cell repertoires in COVID-19. Measured with immunoSEQ multiplex PCR; TCRdb has only the in-frame clones, and not every one. Among fewer than 400,000 clones listed, roughly 89% were seen once. Material for sequencing was peripheral blood. The origin of the receptors is a young woman with COVID-19, enrolled during active disease.

This clone was detected once. V is TRBV5-5 and J is TRBJ1-4, with 8 bases matching TRBD1. This CDR3 spans 14 amino acids. J gave up 8 bases and V 4 bases, and 7 bases lay outside the gene matches. Looked up from germline, CDR1 is SGHKS and CDR2 is YYEKEE (reference sequence). The CDR3 DNA reads TGTGCCAGCAGCCTAGGACAGGGAAGGGAAAAACTGTTTTTT. This sequence encodes CASSLGQGREKLFF.

CDR3 sequence reads: CASSLNTGTREKLFF. The CDR3 DNA follows: TGTGCCAGCAGCCTCAATACCGGGACTAGAGAAAAACTGTTTTTT. The J gene is TRBJ1-4, the V gene TRBV3-1 (or the pseudogene TRBV3-2); D perhaps matches TRBD1 (5 bases). V lost 4 bases and J lost 8, with 17 bases in between. The CDR3 consists of 15 residues. Germline loops: CDR1 LGHDT, CDR2 YNNKEL (reference sequence).

The chain joins TRBV15 to TRBJ1-1, with D perhaps TRBD1 (5 bases). Germline V gene sequence: CDR1 LNHNV, CDR2 YYDKDF (reference sequence). The V and J ends lost 2 bases and 3 bases respectively, with 10 bases between them. The CDR3 covers 14 residues. The CDR3 DNA follows: TGTGCCACCAGCAGACCCAGGGTGGACACTGAAGCTTTCTTT. This encodes CATSRPRVDTEAFF.

This clone was recorded only once. The chain recombines TRBV6-4 with TRBJ2-3, with TRBD1 as a possible D gene (5 bases). V shed 2 bases and J shed 4 bases, with 7 bases lying between them. This CDR3 spans 13 amino acids. In germline, CDR1 is MRHNA, CDR2 SNTAGT. This CDR3 reads CASSDQGADTQYF. CDR3 nucleotides: TGTGCCAGCAGTGACCAAGGGGCAGATACGCAGTATTTT.

The chain employs TRBV29-1 and TRBJ1-1; TRBD1 is a possible D gene (5 bases). Germline V CDR1 and CDR2: SQVTM, ANQGSEA. The V end lost 6 bases, the J end lost 7 bases, and 18 bases lay between the germline ends. The CDR3 has 13 amino acids. The CDR3 DNA follows: TGCAGCGTCCCGGGAGGGGCAGCGGTTGAAGCTTTCTTT. Its protein is CSVPGGAAVEAFF.

This rearrangement joins TRBV2 to TRBJ2-3; TRBD1 agrees at 7 bases. After removal of 6 bases from V and 2 bases from J, the junction contained 5 bases not matched to a gene. CDR3 size: 14 residues. CDR1 is SNHLY, CDR2 FYNNEI, per germline. The CDR3 region is CASRKGQFTDTQYF. In DNA, the CDR3 is TGTGCCAGCAGAAAGGGACAGTTCACAGATACGCAGTATTTT.

The chain is built from TRBV5-6 and TRBJ2-6, with unresolved D. This CDR3 is built from 16 residues. Trimming shortened V by 0 bases and J by 0 bases, and 7 bases separated the two germline ends. CDR1 SGHDT and CDR2 YYEEEE come from the germline V gene. CDR3 residues: CASSLGNSSGANVLTF. The CDR3 DNA reads TGTGCCAGCAGCTTGGGGAACAGCTCTGGGGCCAACGTCCTGACTTTC.

The rearrangement links TRBV6-4 to TRBJ1-4; tentatively, D is TRBD1 (6 bases). Between the trimmed V and J ends, which lost 2 bases and 7 bases, there was a span of 20 bases. The CDR3 consists of 17 residues. Germline CDR1 and CDR2: MRHNA and SNTAGT. The CDR3 loop reads CASSDPIQGLGIEKLFF. The CDR3 DNA reads as TGTGCCAGCAGTGACCCTATACAGGGTCTTGGGATTGAAAAACTGTTTTTT.

The chain recombines TRBV28 with TRBJ1-3, with D perhaps matching TRBD1 (5 bases). Germline V gene sequence: CDR1 MDHEN, CDR2 SYDVKM. V shed 6 bases and J shed 0 bases, with 18 bases lying between them. The CDR3 consists of 17 residues. The CDR3 loop reads CASSAGPQWSSGNTIYF. CDR3 sequence (DNA): TGTGCCAGCAGCGCGGGACCCCAGTGGAGCTCTGGAAACACCATATATTTT.

The J gene is TRBJ1-2, the V gene TRBV20-1, with D uncertain. This CDR3 spans 11 amino acids. CDR1 and CDR2 (germline): DFQATT, SNEGSKA (reference sequence). Trimming removed 2 bases at V and 8 bases at J, with 9 bases between. CDR3 sequence reads: CSARLPRGYTF. In DNA, the CDR3 is TGCAGTGCTAGATTGCCCAGAGGCTACACCTTC.

The chain joins TRBV2 to TRBJ1-1; TRBD1 is a possible D gene (6 bases). Germline V lookup: CDR1 SNHLY, CDR2 FYNNEI. Trimming took 5 bases from V and 6 from J, leaving 19 bases between them. The CDR3 has 15 residues. In nucleotides, the CDR3 is TGTGCCAGCAGTTTTGTCGCACAGGGATTCTCTGAAGCTTTCTTT. This encodes CASSFVAQGFSEAFF.

V is TRBV4-2 and J is TRBJ1-5, with a weak D call TRBD1 (5 bases). The germline V gene has CDR1 LGHNA and CDR2 YNFKEQ. This CDR3 is 16 amino acids long. V dropped 1 base and J dropped 4 bases, with 14 bases sitting between them. This CDR3 is CASSQVDRGTNQPQHF. For the CDR3, the DNA is TGTGCCAGCAGCCAAGTTGACCGGGGGACGAATCAGCCCCAGCATTTT.

The rearrangement links TRBV15 to TRBJ2-5, with D perhaps TRBD1 (7 bases). CDR1 and CDR2 (germline): LNHNV, YYDKDF (reference sequence). The CDR3 extends over 15 amino acids. V was shortened by 4 bases and J by 1 base, with 13 bases between the two germline ends. CDR3 in amino acids: CATSTRGTVQETQYF. The DNA for the CDR3 is TGTGCCACCAGCACACGGGGGACAGTCCAAGAGACCCAGTACTTC.

The chain joins TRBV6-2 or TRBV6-3 to TRBJ1-6; a weak D match, TRBD1 (5 bases). The CDR3 is 14 residues long. Germline CDR1 MNHEY, CDR2 SVGEGT. Trimming removed 4 bases at V and 8 bases at J, with 12 bases between. This CDR3 reads CASSSQVAHSPLHF. The CDR3 DNA follows: TGTGCCAGCAGTTCACAGGTGGCGCATTCACCCCTCCACTTT.

DNA of the CDR3: TGTGCCAGCAGCCAAGATGGGGGACTCCGCACAGATACGCAGTATTTT. Its protein product is CASSQDGGLRTDTQYF. This chain connects TRBV3-1 (or the pseudogene TRBV3-2) to TRBJ2-3; the D gene is possibly TRBD2 (6 bases). V lost 0 bases to trimming and J lost 1 base, with 11 bases between them. The V gene's germline CDR1 is LGHDT and CDR2 YNNKEL (reference sequence). The CDR3 totals 16 residues.

CDR3 in amino acids: CASTRQHSGANVLTF. The CDR3 region has the DNA TGTGCCAGCACCCGACAGCACTCTGGGGCCAACGTCCTGACTTTC. The chain joins TRBV6-5 to TRBJ2-6, with a weak D call TRBD1 (5 bases). This CDR3 is built from 15 residues. Germline V gene data show CDR1 as MNHEY and CDR2 as SVGAGI. V lost 7 bases and J lost 0, with 10 bases in between.

This chain connects TRBV4-1 to TRBJ1-4; 7 nucleotides match TRBD1. Germline V gene data show CDR1 as MGHRA and CDR2 as YSYEKL. The CDR3 has 15 residues. Trimming cost V 3 bases and J 1 base; bases outside gene matches: 2. CDR3 nucleotides: TGCGCCAGCAGCCAGTACAGGGGAACTAATGAAAAACTGTTTTTT. Translated, it gives CASSQYRGTNEKLFF.

The chain links TRBV7-3 to TRBJ2-1; no clear D. Germline assignment: CDR1 SGHTA and CDR2 FQGTGA. The CDR3 loop spans 13 amino acids. The V end was cut by 2 bases, the J end by 1 base, with 3 bases between. The CDR3: CASSLRSYNEQFF. In DNA form, the CDR3 reads TGTGCCAGCAGCTTACGGTCCTACAATGAGCAGTTCTTC.

The gene calls are TRBV29-1 and TRBJ2-7, with D perhaps matching TRBD1 (6 bases). Germline-derived CDR1 and CDR2 are SQVTM and ANQGSEA. CDR3 length equals 12 residues. The ends were cut back, 7 bases at V and 4 bases at J, with 14 bases in the middle. This chain's CDR3 is CSAGQSLYEQYF. The CDR3 DNA reads TGCAGCGCTGGACAGTCGTTATACGAGCAGTACTTC.